This T cell receptor (beta chain) was captured by sequencing in a study of T cell responses to AZD1222 COVID-19 vaccine. Study context: It was second doses at about 4 or about 12 weeks that were pooled.

The study, taken as a whole, reports: Spike-specific TCR breadth and depth grew following two AZD1222 doses. Seropositive status at baseline applied to only a handful of AZD1222 recipients. Unmutated variant regions reportedly attract nearly half of all spike-specific TCRs.

Germline CDR1 MNHEY, CDR2 SVGAGI. Trimming cost V 0 bases and J 3 bases, with 8 bases left between them. CDR3 length: 14 amino acids. For this clone: Its antigen is undetermined.

Sequencing used immunoSEQ multiplex PCR; TCRdb keeps in-frame clones, though not all of them. Among 75,000 to 100,000 clones listed, roughly 92% were seen once. The source of this sequence is an adult in good health. This rearrangement joins TRBV6-5 to TRBJ1-2, with D perhaps TRBD1 (6 bases). The material sequenced was peripheral blood, taken on day 0 of AZD1222 vaccination. The CDR3 is CASSYSYRDYGYTF. The CDR3 nucleotides are TGTGCCAGCAGTTACTCCTACAGGGACTATGGCTACACCTTC.